Only one count was recorded for the clone carrying this T cell receptor beta chain. The antigen is unknown. The sample is drawn from a study of cytomegalovirus exposure and HLA in healthy donors. Study-wide points: Using the classifier, cytomegalovirus status was reportedly diagnosed with high specificity and sensitivity.

With 6 bases removed from V and 2 bases from J, the gap between germline ends came to 16 bases. The V gene's germline CDR1 is LNHDA and CDR2 SQIVND (reference sequence). CDR3 length: 16 residues. The PCR had 60 Vbeta and 13 Jbeta primers. The protocol was immunoSEQ multiplex PCR, while the TCRdb copy is restricted to in-frame clones and leaves out a portion. The table lists about 80,000 clones, approximately 66% of them singletons, with about 4.2% in the top ten. The receptor was derived from a male donor in good health and CMV-seropositive. This chain uses TRBV19 with TRBJ2-2, with D perhaps TRBD2 (6 bases). Sequencing was carried out using PBMCs. CDR3 sequence (DNA): TGTGCCAGTAGGGGGACGACTAGAAGAAACACCGGGGAGCTGTTTTTT. It is translated as CASRGTTRRNTGELFF.